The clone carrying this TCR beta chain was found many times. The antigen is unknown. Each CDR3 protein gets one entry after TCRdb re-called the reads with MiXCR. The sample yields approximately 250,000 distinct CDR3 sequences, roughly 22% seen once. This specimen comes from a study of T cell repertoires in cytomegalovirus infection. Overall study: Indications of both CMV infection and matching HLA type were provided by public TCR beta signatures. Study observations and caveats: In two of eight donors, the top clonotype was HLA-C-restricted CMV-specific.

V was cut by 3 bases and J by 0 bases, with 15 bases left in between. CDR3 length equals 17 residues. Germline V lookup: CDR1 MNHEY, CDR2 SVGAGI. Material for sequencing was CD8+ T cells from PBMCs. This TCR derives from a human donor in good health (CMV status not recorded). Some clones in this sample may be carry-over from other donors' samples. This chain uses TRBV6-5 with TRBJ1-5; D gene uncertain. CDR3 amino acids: CASSYKRPGYSNQPQHF. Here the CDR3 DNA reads TGTGCCAGCAGTTATAAGAGGCCAGGCTATAGCAATCAGCCCCAGCATTTT.